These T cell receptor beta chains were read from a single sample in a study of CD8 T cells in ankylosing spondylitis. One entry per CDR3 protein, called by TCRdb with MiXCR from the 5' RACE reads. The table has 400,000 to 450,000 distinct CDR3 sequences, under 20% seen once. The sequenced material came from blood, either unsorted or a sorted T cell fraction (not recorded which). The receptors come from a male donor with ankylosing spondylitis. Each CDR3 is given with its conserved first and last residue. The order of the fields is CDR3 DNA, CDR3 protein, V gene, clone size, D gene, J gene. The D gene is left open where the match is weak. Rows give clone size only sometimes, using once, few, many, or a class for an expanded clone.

DNA: TGTGCCACGCAACTTGGGGGGGCCGATCAGCCCCAGCATTTT
CDR3: CATQLGGADQPQHF
V: TRBV15
size: -
D: -
J: TRBJ1-5

DNA: TGCAGTGCTAGCCTAGGGGGATTGAATGAAAAACTGTTTTTT
CDR3: CSASLGGLNEKLFF
V: TRBV20-1
size: -
D: -
J: TRBJ1-4

DNA: TGTGCCAGCAGTTTAGTTGGCGATGAGCAGTTCTTC
CDR3: CASSLVGDEQFF
V: TRBV12-3/TRBV12-4
size: -
D: -
J: TRBJ2-1

DNA: TGTGCCAGCAGTTACTCCTATAGTGGGATTCTCGCCGAGCAGTACTTC
CDR3: CASSYSYSGILAEQYF
V: TRBV6-2/TRBV6-3
size: few
D: -
J: TRBJ2-7

DNA: TGTGCCAGCAGTTACTCTACAGGCACCTACGAGCAGTACTTC
CDR3: CASSYSTGTYEQYF
V: TRBV6-2/TRBV6-3
size: few
D: -
J: TRBJ2-7

DNA: TGTGCCAGCAGCTTGCGGGAGTGGTTCTACAATGAGCAGTTCTTC
CDR3: CASSLREWFYNEQFF
V: TRBV7-8
size: few
D: TRBD2
J: TRBJ2-1

DNA: TGCAGTGCTGAAGACGACAGGGGGCACGACAATGAGCAGTTCTTC
CDR3: CSAEDDRGHDNEQFF
V: TRBV20-1
size: -
D: TRBD1
J: TRBJ2-1

DNA: TGTGCCACCAGCCCCCCAGCTGGGACGGCTAGCTTC
CDR3: CATSPPAGTASF
V: TRBV15
size: -
D: -
J: TRBJ2-5

DNA: TGCAGTGCTAGAGATTCCCCCCAAGAGACCCAGTACTTC
CDR3: CSARDSPQETQYF
V: TRBV20-1
size: -
D: -
J: TRBJ2-5

DNA: TGTGCCACCAGCAGAGATTGGTTGCAGGGGACGCAGTATTTT
CDR3: CATSRDWLQGTQYF
V: TRBV15
size: few
D: -
J: TRBJ2-3

DNA: TGTGCCAGTGGGTCCGGCCCCGGGACTGAAGCTTTCTTT
CDR3: CASGSGPGTEAFF
V: TRBV3-1
size: many
D: -
J: TRBJ1-1

DNA: TGTGCCAGCAGACTAGCGGATACGCAGTATTTT
CDR3: CASRLADTQYF
V: TRBV6-5
size: many
D: TRBD2
J: TRBJ2-3

DNA: TGTGCCAGCAGCTTACGACACCGGGACAGGGAAGAGACCCAGTACTTC
CDR3: CASSLRHRDREETQYF
V: TRBV7-8
size: -
D: TRBD1
J: TRBJ2-5

DNA: TGTGCTAGTGGTTTGTCGGGAGGAGGAGATACGCAGTATTTT
CDR3: CASGLSGGGDTQYF
V: TRBV12-5
size: -
D: TRBD2
J: TRBJ2-3

DNA: TGTGCCAGCTCACCGCTGGGCGTACTAAGAGGGGACGAGCAGTACTTC
CDR3: CASSPLGVLRGDEQYF
V: TRBV18
size: -
D: -
J: TRBJ2-7

DNA: TGTGCCAGCAACAATGGACAGGGGGCGAATAATTCACCCCTCCACTTT
CDR3: CASNNGQGANNSPLHF
V: TRBV21-1
size: few
D: -
J: TRBJ1-6

DNA: TGTGCCAGCAGCGCCGGGACTAGCGGATACAATGAGCAGTTCTTC
CDR3: CASSAGTSGYNEQFF
V: TRBV5-4
size: -
D: TRBD2
J: TRBJ2-1

DNA: TGTGCCAGCAGTGTTCCGGTCCGGGCAGGGACATGGGGCTACACCTTC
CDR3: CASSVPVRAGTWGYTF
V: TRBV6-1
size: -
D: -
J: TRBJ1-2

DNA: TGTGCCAGCAGAGAAGCAGGGACCACCGGGGAGCTGTTTTTT
CDR3: CASREAGTTGELFF
V: TRBV12-3/TRBV12-4
size: -
D: -
J: TRBJ2-2

DNA: TGCAGCGTTGAACGACAGACCAACTATGGCTACACCTTC
CDR3: CSVERQTNYGYTF
V: TRBV29-1
size: few
D: -
J: TRBJ1-2

DNA: TGTGCCAGCAGTCCGCTAGCGGGAGTCGGCAATGAGCAGTTCTTC
CDR3: CASSPLAGVGNEQFF
V: TRBV12-3/TRBV12-4
size: -
D: TRBD2
J: TRBJ2-1

DNA: TGCGCCAGCAGTCCGGACGGGAAGAGTATGTTCTTC
CDR3: CASSPDGKSMFF
V: TRBV5-1
size: few
D: -
J: TRBJ2-1

DNA: TGCGCCAGCAGCTTACCGACTGCCGGCGATACGCAGTATTTT
CDR3: CASSLPTAGDTQYF
V: TRBV5-1
size: few
D: -
J: TRBJ2-3

DNA: TGTGCCAGCAGCGGGAATAGCGGGAGGGCCCGTGGAGATACGCAGTATTTT
CDR3: CASSGNSGRARGDTQYF
V: TRBV5-6
size: few
D: TRBD2
J: TRBJ2-3

DNA: TGTGCCAGCAGCTTAGGGAATGGGGTCGGCACAGATACGCAGTATTTT
CDR3: CASSLGNGVGTDTQYF
V: TRBV7-9
size: few
D: -
J: TRBJ2-3

DNA: TGTGCCAGCTCACCAAACAGGGCTAGCGGCTACACCTTC
CDR3: CASSPNRASGYTF
V: TRBV18
size: -
D: -
J: TRBJ1-2

DNA: TGCGCCAGCAGCGCCAGGGATGAGGGTTATGGCTACACCTTC
CDR3: CASSARDEGYGYTF
V: TRBV5-1
size: few
D: -
J: TRBJ1-2

DNA: TGTGCCACCTCCTTCAGGACGGGAGGGAGGGAGACCCAGTACTTC
CDR3: CATSFRTGGRETQYF
V: TRBV11-2
size: -
D: TRBD2
J: TRBJ2-5

DNA: TGTGCCAGCAGCTCTTCATTCGATGAGCAGTTCTTC
CDR3: CASSSSFDEQFF
V: TRBV11-3
size: many
D: -
J: TRBJ2-1

DNA: TGCAGTGCTCCCTACACAGCGGGGGATTCACCCCTCCACTTT
CDR3: CSAPYTAGDSPLHF
V: TRBV20-1
size: -
D: -
J: TRBJ1-6

DNA: TGTGCCAGAAGCCCGACAGCAACTAATGAAAAACTGTTTTTT
CDR3: CARSPTATNEKLFF
V: TRBV5-4
size: -
D: -
J: TRBJ1-4

DNA: TGTGCCAGCAGTTTAGTCACAGGTCGGTCTGAGCAGTTCTTC
CDR3: CASSLVTGRSEQFF
V: TRBV12-3/TRBV12-4
size: many
D: -
J: TRBJ2-1

DNA: TGTGCCAGCAGCTCTAGCGGGTCGTCGGATACGCAGTATTTT
CDR3: CASSSSGSSDTQYF
V: TRBV7-3
size: many
D: TRBD2
J: TRBJ2-3

DNA: TGCGCCAGCAGTCCGCGGGGGGACATATATAATTCACCCCTCCACTTT
CDR3: CASSPRGDIYNSPLHF
V: TRBV4-1
size: few
D: -
J: TRBJ1-6

DNA: TGCAGTGCTGCAACGACAGTCTCCTACGAGCAGTACTTC
CDR3: CSAATTVSYEQYF
V: TRBV20-1
size: -
D: -
J: TRBJ2-7